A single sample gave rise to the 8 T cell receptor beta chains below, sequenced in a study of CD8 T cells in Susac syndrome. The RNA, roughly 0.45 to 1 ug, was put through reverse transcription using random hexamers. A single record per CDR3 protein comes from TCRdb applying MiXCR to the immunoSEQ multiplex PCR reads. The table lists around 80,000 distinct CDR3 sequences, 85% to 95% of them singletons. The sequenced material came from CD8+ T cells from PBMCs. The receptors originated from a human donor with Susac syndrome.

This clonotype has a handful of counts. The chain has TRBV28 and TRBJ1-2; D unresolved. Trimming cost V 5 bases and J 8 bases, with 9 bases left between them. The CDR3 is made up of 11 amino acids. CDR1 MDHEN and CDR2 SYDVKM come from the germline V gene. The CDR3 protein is CASSQGRGYTF. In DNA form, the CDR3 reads TGTGCCAGCAGTCAAGGGCGGGGCTACACCTTC.

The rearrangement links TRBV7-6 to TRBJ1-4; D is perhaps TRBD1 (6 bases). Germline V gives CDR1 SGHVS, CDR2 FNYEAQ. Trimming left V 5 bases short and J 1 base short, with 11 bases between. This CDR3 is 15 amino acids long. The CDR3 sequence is CASSVQGGTNEKLFF. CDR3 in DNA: TGTGCCAGCAGCGTACAGGGAGGAACTAATGAAAAACTGTTTTTT.

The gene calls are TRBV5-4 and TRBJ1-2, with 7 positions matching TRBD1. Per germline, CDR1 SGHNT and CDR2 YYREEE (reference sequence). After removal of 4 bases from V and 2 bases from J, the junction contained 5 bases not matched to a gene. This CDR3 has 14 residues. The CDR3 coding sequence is TGTGCCAGCAGCGCCAAACAGGGGAACTATGGCTACACCTTC. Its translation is CASSAKQGNYGYTF.

The CDR3 region is CSVIYRQGDPTGELFF. The CDR3, as DNA: TGCAGCGTCATATACCGACAGGGCGACCCCACCGGGGAGCTGTTTTTT. The chain joins TRBV29-1 to TRBJ2-2, with TRBD1 identical over 7 bases. V trimming: 6 bases; J trimming: 4 bases; junction bases outside the gene matches: 14. The CDR3 runs 16 residues. Germline V gene data show CDR1 as SQVTM and CDR2 as ANQGSEA.

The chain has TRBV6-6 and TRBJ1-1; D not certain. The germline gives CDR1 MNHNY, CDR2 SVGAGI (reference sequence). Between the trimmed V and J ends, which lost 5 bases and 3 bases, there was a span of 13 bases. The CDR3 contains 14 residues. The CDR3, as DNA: TGTGCCAGCAGTCGGGGTTCACGGGACACTGAAGCTTTCTTT. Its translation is CASSRGSRDTEAFF.

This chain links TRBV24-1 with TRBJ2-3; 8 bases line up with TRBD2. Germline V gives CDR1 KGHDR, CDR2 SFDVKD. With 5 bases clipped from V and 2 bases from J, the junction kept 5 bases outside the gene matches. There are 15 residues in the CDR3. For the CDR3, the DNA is TGTGCCACCAGTGGTTATAGCGGGAACACAGATACGCAGTATTTT. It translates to CATSGYSGNTDTQYF.

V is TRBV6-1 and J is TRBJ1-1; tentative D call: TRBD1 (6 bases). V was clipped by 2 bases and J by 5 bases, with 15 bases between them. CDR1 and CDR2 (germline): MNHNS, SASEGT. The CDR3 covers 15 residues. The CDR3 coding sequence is TGTGCCAGCAGTGAACGTTATAGGGGGGCAACTGAAGCTTTCTTT. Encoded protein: CASSERYRGATEAFF.

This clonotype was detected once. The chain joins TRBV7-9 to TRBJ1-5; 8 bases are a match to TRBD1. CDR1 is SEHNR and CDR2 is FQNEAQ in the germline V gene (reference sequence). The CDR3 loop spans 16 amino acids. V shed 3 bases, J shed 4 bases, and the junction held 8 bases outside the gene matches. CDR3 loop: CASSFRTGFRNQPQHF. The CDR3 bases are TGTGCCAGCAGCTTCCGGACAGGGTTTCGGAATCAGCCCCAGCATTTT. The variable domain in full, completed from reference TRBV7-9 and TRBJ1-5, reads DTGVSQNPRHKITKRGQNVTFRCDPISEHNRLYWYRQTLGQGPEFLTYFQNEAQLEKSRLLSDRFSAERPKGSFSTLEIQRTEQGDSAMYLCASSFRTGFRNQPQHFGDGTRLSIL.